These 29 T cell receptor beta chains came from one sample sequenced in a study of cytomegalovirus exposure and HLA in healthy donors. 13 Jbeta primers and 60 Vbeta primers were used for the PCR. The assay was immunoSEQ multiplex PCR, and TCRdb's table has in-frame clones only and misses some. Seen here are about 160,000 clones, over 60% observed once, and the top ten hold 1.5% to 2%. Sequencing used PBMCs. These receptors were collected from a woman aged 25 to 39 in good health and CMV-seronegative.

CDR3: CASSTRTGLSYEQYF. CDR3 in DNA: TGTGCCAGCAGTACACGGACAGGGCTCTCCTACGAGCAGTACTTC. This chain uses TRBV28 with TRBJ2-7; TRBD1 matches at 8 bases. The junction had 6 bases not matched to a gene; V was cut back by 5 bases and J by 0 bases. CDR3 length equals 15 residues. Germline V gives CDR1 MDHEN, CDR2 SYDVKM.

The V call is TRBV18, the J call TRBJ2-5; D ambiguous. Trimming took 4 bases from V and 1 from J, leaving 7 bases between them. CDR1 is KGHSH, CDR2 LQKENI, per germline. CDR3 size: 13 residues. CDR3 DNA: TGTGCCAGCTCACGTGTAGCCCAAGAGACCCAGTACTTC. Its translation: CASSRVAQETQYF.

J is TRBJ1-5 and V is TRBV5-8; 10 bases line up with TRBD1. The CDR3 is made up of 18 amino acids. Germline lookup yields CDR1 SGHTS and CDR2 YDEGEE. With 3 bases clipped from V and 2 bases from J, the junction kept 11 bases outside the gene matches. The CDR3 DNA follows: TGTGCCAGCAGCTCGCTCTTATCCGGGACAGGGGGCAATCAGCCCCAGCATTTT. It encodes CASSSLLSGTGGNQPQHF.

The chain links TRBV28 to TRBJ2-6; no clear D gene. Trimming pared 2 bases from V and 2 bases from J, leaving 4 bases between. CDR3 length: 14 residues. The germline CDR1 and CDR2 sequences are MDHEN and SYDVKM. The CDR3 coding sequence is TGTGCCAGCAGTTTAACAGCTGGGGCCAACGTCCTGACTTTC. This translates into CASSLTAGANVLTF.

This clone was picked up a small number of times. The CDR3 does not close with the conserved phenylalanine or tryptophan, likely indicating a read error. Because the CDR3's place on the DNA is in doubt, the DNA is left out and the CDR3 is given as listed by TCRdb. V and J are TRBV6-5 and TRBJ2-7; TRBD1 reflects the table's D call only, with no check against the DNA. In germline, CDR1 is MNHEY, CDR2 SVGAGI. Termini included, the CDR3 measures 8 amino acids. CDR3 amino acids: CASSYLQD.

This clone was seen just once. CDR3 sequence reads: CASSLKSRTNEQFF. The DNA of the CDR3 is TGTGCCAGCAGCTTAAAATCGAGAACGAATGAGCAGTTCTTC. The J gene is TRBJ2-1, the V gene TRBV7-3, with D unclear. Germline-derived CDR1 and CDR2 are SGHTA and FQGTGA. The CDR3 contains 14 residues. V was shortened by 1 base and J by 7 bases, with 11 bases between the two germline ends.

The chain recombines TRBV7-6 with TRBJ2-1, with 13 bases aligning to TRBD2. Trimming cost V 1 base and J 9 bases; bases outside gene matches: 6. Germline values: CDR1 SGHVS, CDR2 FNYEAQ. The CDR3 extends over 16 amino acids. CDR3 residues: CASSLDTSGGAREQFF. For the CDR3, the DNA is TGTGCCAGCAGCTTAGATACTAGCGGGGGGGCGCGTGAGCAGTTCTTC. Variable domain in full (rest from reference TRBV7-6 and TRBJ2-1): GAGVSQSPRYKVTKRGQDVALRCDPISGHVSLYWYRQALGQGPEFLTYFNYEAQQDKSGLPNDRFSAERPEGSISTLTIQRTEQRDSAMYRCASSLDTSGGAREQFFGPGTRLTVL.

The chain employs TRBV18 and TRBJ2-1, with 8 nucleotides matching TRBD2. Trimming cost V 3 bases and J 2 bases; bases outside gene matches: 3. CDR1 KGHSH and CDR2 LQKENI come from the germline V gene. CDR3 length: 15 amino acids. The CDR3 bases are TGTGCCAGCTCACCCCGACTAGCGCCCTACAATGAGCAGTTCTTC. As protein: CASSPRLAPYNEQFF.

The V gene is TRBV19, the J gene TRBJ2-7, with 10 bases that match TRBD2. The V and J ends lost 6 bases and 0 bases, in that order; junction bases with no gene match: 5. The CDR3 has 15 residues. The germline V gene encodes CDR1 LNHDA and CDR2 SQIVND (reference sequence). CDR3: CASSRLAGTSYEQYF. The CDR3 region has the DNA TGTGCCAGTAGCCGACTAGCGGGTACCTCCTACGAGCAGTACTTC.

The chain couples TRBV28 to TRBJ2-7, with D perhaps TRBD1 (6 bases). V lost 4 bases and J 5 bases, leaving 18 bases between the germline ends. The CDR3 contains 15 residues. Germline V gene sequence: CDR1 MDHEN, CDR2 SYDVKM. The CDR3 bases are TGTGCCAGCAGTTCCCGTAAGGGGGTCTCGCACGAGCAGTACTTC. Amino acids: CASSSRKGVSHEQYF.

This chain connects TRBV6-1 to TRBJ1-2; a possible D gene is TRBD1 (5 bases). The germline V and J ends were trimmed by 8 bases and 7 bases, with 14 bases remaining between them. Germline V CDR1 and CDR2: MNHNS, SASEGT. This CDR3 has 12 residues. The CDR3 DNA sequence: TGTGCCAGCCTTTGGACCAGGGCTGGCTACACCTTC. This codes for CASLWTRAGYTF.

J is TRBJ2-7 and V is TRBV6-1; 9 positions match TRBD1. Unmatched junction bases numbered 7, after V lost 0 bases and J lost 7 bases. CDR1 and CDR2 from the germline V gene are MNHNS and SASEGT. The CDR3 runs 15 residues. The CDR3 here is CASSEAGQGFREQYF. In nucleotides, the CDR3 is TGTGCCAGCAGTGAAGCAGGACAGGGGTTCAGGGAGCAGTACTTC.

V is TRBV6-6 and J is TRBJ2-5, with D possibly being TRBD1 (6 bases). The J call may not be correct, given that the DNA end is closer to TRBJ2-7. The CDR3 length is 16 residues. From germline, CDR1 is MNHNY and CDR2 SVGAGI (reference sequence). The CDR3, as DNA: TGTGCCAGCAGTTTCTCCAGGGGTTCCGCCTTCAACGAGCAGTACTTC. Amino acid sequence: CASSFSRGSAFNEQYF.

The rearrangement links TRBV5-6 to TRBJ1-3; TRBD1 matches 7 bases. The CDR3 length is 14 residues. Looked up from germline, CDR1 is SGHDT and CDR2 is YYEEEE. The ends lost 2 bases at V and 4 bases at J; junction bases unmatched: 3. CDR3: CASSLGTVGNTIYF. The CDR3 DNA reads as TGTGCCAGCAGCTTAGGGACAGTAGGAAACACCATATATTTT.

V is TRBV5-1 and J is TRBJ2-6, with 13 bases identical to TRBD2. V lost 4 bases to trimming and J lost 2 bases; unmatched junction nucleotides: 6. There are 18 residues in the CDR3. Germline lookup yields CDR1 SGHRS and CDR2 YFSETQ. The CDR3 is CASSPNGLAGAGANVLTF. The CDR3 DNA sequence: TGCGCCAGCAGCCCCAACGGACTAGCGGGAGCTGGGGCCAACGTCCTGACTTTC.

The chain employs TRBV9 and TRBJ2-1, with D possibly being TRBD2 (6 bases). V shed 4 bases and J shed 7 bases, with 12 bases lying between them. This CDR3 has 13 residues. CDR1 is SGDLS, CDR2 YYNGEE, per germline. In nucleotides, the CDR3 is TGTGCCAGCAGCCCCCGGGAGCAGAATGAGCAGTTCTTC. It specifies CASSPREQNEQFF.

The chain uses TRBV19 and TRBJ1-2; D gene uncertain. CDR1 is LNHDA, CDR2 SQIVND, per germline (reference sequence). This CDR3 spans 13 amino acids. The V end lost 9 bases, the J end lost 7 bases, and 18 bases lay between the germline ends. The CDR3 coding sequence is TGTGCCAGCAAACCCACGGGTGATTCTGGCTACACCTTC. The encoded protein is CASKPTGDSGYTF.

In regard to this clone: Different DNA sequences within this sample yield the same CDR3. V is TRBV28 and J is TRBJ1-1, with D hard to call. Per germline, CDR1 MDHEN and CDR2 SYDVKM. V lost 6 bases and J 3 bases, leaving 5 bases between the germline ends. CDR3 length equals 11 residues. The CDR3: CASSLYTEAFF. The CDR3 DNA sequence: TGTGCCAGCAGCCTTTACACTGAAGCTTTCTTT. The whole variable domain, filled in from reference TRBV28 and TRBJ1-1, reads DVKVTQSSRYLVKRTGEKVFLECVQDMDHENMFWYRQDPGLGLRLIYFSYDVKMKEKGDIPEGYSVSREKKERFSLILESASTNQTSMYLCASSLYTEAFFGQGTRLTVV.

The V gene is TRBV5-4, the J gene TRBJ1-1; TRBD1 matches 8 bases. Germline values: CDR1 SGHNT, CDR2 YYREEE (reference sequence). The CDR3 is made up of 17 amino acids. V was clipped by 5 bases and J by 8 bases; unmatched bases: 20. The CDR3 region has the DNA TGTGCCAGCAGAGTGAGGAGGTCAGGGGGCACTTTGGGAGAAGCTTTCTTT. Its protein is CASRVRRSGGTLGEAFF.

The gene calls are TRBV23-1 and TRBJ2-2, with D possibly TRBD1 on 5 matching bases. TRBV23-1 is recorded as an ORF, its role being uncertain. Deletions cut 2 bases from V and 2 bases from J, with 12 bases between. CDR3 length: 16 residues. For the CDR3, the DNA is TGCGCCAGCAGTCAAGGGCAGGGAAGAAACACCGGGGAGCTGTTTTTT. Its protein is CASSQGQGRNTGELFF.

The chain links TRBV1 to TRBJ1-2; no check of the table's D call, TRBD1, against the DNA was made. TRBV1 is a known pseudogene. CDR3 length: 18 residues. Here the CDR3 reads CTSSQGRDRDQANYGYTF. The CDR3 DNA follows: TGCACCAGCAGCCAAGGCCGGGACAGAGACCAGGCTAACTATGGCTACACCTTC.

This clone was detected only a few times. V and J are TRBV30 and TRBJ1-1; the D gene is possibly TRBD1 (6 bases). V was pared by 5 bases and J by 1 base, with 8 bases between. Germline CDR1 and CDR2: GTSNPN and SVGIG (reference sequence). This CDR3 contains 12 residues. In DNA form, the CDR3 reads TGTGCCTGGGAACAGGGGAACACTGAAGCTTTCTTT. This encodes CAWEQGNTEAFF.

The chain combines TRBV4-3 with TRBJ1-4; D possibly corresponds to TRBD1 (5 bases). The CDR3 loop spans 16 amino acids. Trimming removed 3 bases from V and 0 bases from J, with 11 bases in between. Germline V gives CDR1 LGHNA, CDR2 YSLEER. This CDR3 is CASSQRAGATNEKLFF. CDR3 in DNA: TGCGCCAGCAGCCAGAGGGCGGGGGCAACTAATGAAAAACTGTTTTTT.

Regarding this clone: Other DNA sequences in this sample translate to the same CDR3. The chain has TRBV9 and TRBJ2-1; 10 nucleotides match TRBD2. CDR3 length: 15 amino acids. Germline CDR1 reads SGDLS; CDR2 reads YYNGEE. V lost 3 bases, J lost 3 bases, and 3 bases stayed unmatched. The CDR3 loop is CASSATSGNYNEQFF. The CDR3 DNA is TGTGCCAGCAGCGCAACTAGCGGGAACTACAATGAGCAGTTCTTC.

As concerns this clone: One junction end disagrees with the germline gene, perhaps due to a read error. The gene calls are TRBV7-7 and TRBJ1-5, with D perhaps matching TRBD1 (6 bases). CDR1 and CDR2 (germline): SSHAT, FNYEAQ (reference sequence). The CDR3 totals 15 residues. The CDR3 DNA follows: TGTGCTAGCAGCTTTAACAGGGACGGCAATCAGCCCCAGCATTTT. Residues: CASSFNRDGNQPQHF.

CDR3 in DNA: TGCGCCAGCAGCGTGGCCCTCAGGAGTGAGGGTAGGACTGAAGCTTTCTTT. It specifies CASSVALRSEGRTEAFF. The chain has TRBV5-1 and TRBJ1-1; no clear D. Germline V lookup: CDR1 SGHRS, CDR2 YFSETQ. The CDR3 spans 17 residues. The V end lost 4 bases, the J end lost 5 bases, and 24 bases lay between the germline ends. Full variable domain (rest looked up from reference TRBV5-1 and TRBJ1-1): KAGVTQTPRYLIKTRGQQVTLSCSPISGHRSVSWYQQTPGQGLQFLFEYFSETQRNKGNFPGRFSGRQFSNSRSEMNVSTLELGDSALYLCASSVALRSEGRTEAFFGQGTRLTVV.

V and J are TRBV4-1 and TRBJ2-5; D is possibly TRBD1 (5 bases). V was clipped by 4 bases and J by 2 bases, with 20 bases between them. CDR1 MGHRA and CDR2 YSYEKL come from the germline V gene. There are 17 residues in the CDR3. The CDR3: CASSPWGLEDVQETQYF. The DNA of the CDR3 is TGCGCCAGCAGCCCCTGGGGCCTGGAAGACGTACAAGAGACCCAGTACTTC.

The rearrangement links TRBV4-3 to TRBJ1-2; 7 nucleotides agree with TRBD1. After removal of 0 bases from V and 6 bases from J, the junction contained 7 bases not matched to a gene. The CDR3 is 15 residues long. Per the germline V gene, CDR1 is LGHNA and CDR2 is YSLEER. The CDR3 nucleotides read TGCGCCAGCAGCCAAGAAGTCAGGGGGGTGGATGGCTACACCTTC. Encoded protein: CASSQEVRGVDGYTF.

A few counts support this clone. CDR3 nucleotide sequence: TGTGCCAGCAGCTTTCATCCCCAGGGGGCTTACGAGCAGTACTTC. Translation: CASSFHPQGAYEQYF. The chain is built from TRBV5-6 and TRBJ2-7; 8 bases align to TRBD1. Germline lookup yields CDR1 SGHDT and CDR2 YYEEEE. There are 15 residues in the CDR3. The ends lost 2 bases at V and 4 bases at J; junction bases unmatched: 8. Complete variable domain (other parts from reference TRBV5-6 and TRBJ2-7): DAGVTQSPTHLIKTRGQQVTLRCSPKSGHDTVSWYQQALGQGPQFIFQYYEEEERQRGNFPDRFSGHQFPNYSSELNVNALLLGDSALYLCASSFHPQGAYEQYFGPGTRLTVT.